The rows below give T cell receptor beta chains drawn from one sample of a study of blood T cell repertoires in COVID-19. Here immunoSEQ multiplex PCR was the method, and the copy in TCRdb shows in-frame clones only, minus some. The repertoire holds under 150,000 clones, with less than 90% as singletons. Input material: PBMCs or T cells enriched from blood (not recorded which). The receptors were gathered from a man in his forties with acute COVID-19. The CDR3 runs from the conserved cysteine through the conserved F or W. A D gene is named only where the DNA matches it firmly. Part of the rows lack a size; the others show once, few, many or a class for expanded clones.

abundance	d_gene	v_gene	j_gene	len	CDR3nt	CDR3aa
.	TRBD2	TRBV7-8	TRBJ2-1	15	TGTGCCAGCAGCTTAGGTAGCGGGGGGGTTAATGAGCAGTTCTTC	CASSLGSGGVNEQFF
.	.	TRBV9	TRBJ2-7	15	TGTGCCAGCAGCGTAACGGCAGGGCTATCCTACGAGCAGTACTTC	CASSVTAGLSYEQYF
.	.	TRBV30	TRBJ2-1	14	TGTGCCTGGAGTGTAGGGGTCCAGTACAATGAGCAGTTCTTC	CAWSVGVQYNEQFF
.	.	TRBV2	TRBJ1-1	14	TGTGCCAGCAGGGATCCCCGGGGGGAGACTGAAGCTTTCTTT	CASRDPRGETEAFF
.	.	TRBV5-4	TRBJ1-2	17	TGTGCCAGCAGCTTTAATCTGGGGGGGGAAATCGGCTATGGCTACACCTTC	CASSFNLGGEIGYGYTF
.	TRBD1	TRBV7-8	TRBJ1-6	18	TGTGCCAGCAGCTACCCCGAGGACAGGGGTTCCTATAATTCACCCCTCCACTTT	CASSYPEDRGSYNSPLHF
.	.	TRBV7-2	TRBJ2-1	15	TGTGCCAGCAGCCCGGGGGGCTATTCTTACAATGAGCAGTTCTTC	CASSPGGYSYNEQFF
.	TRBD2	TRBV3-1/TRBV3-2	TRBJ2-5	16	TGTGCCAGCAGCCAGCCCACCAGCGGGGGGGCCGGGACCCAGTACTTC	CASSQPTSGGAGTQYF
.	.	TRBV6-5	TRBJ1-5	11	TGTGCCAGCACCTCGGGGCAGCCCCAGCATTTT	CASTSGQPQHF
.	TRBD1	TRBV27	TRBJ1-6	17	TGTGCCAGCAGTCCCGGGACAGGGTCAGGGGGTAATTCACCCCTCCACTTT	CASSPGTGSGGNSPLHF
once	.	TRBV7-9	TRBJ1-1	15	TGTGCCAGCAGCTTATTGGGGGGGCTCGACACTGAAGCTTTCTTT	CASSLLGGLDTEAFF
.	TRBD2	TRBV9	TRBJ2-2	17	TGTGCCAGCAGCGTTCAAGCGGGAGGGCCCGACACCGGGGAGCTGTTTTTT	CASSVQAGGPDTGELFF
.	TRBD1	TRBV6-2/TRBV6-3	TRBJ2-3	15	TGTGCCAGCAGCCTTGGACAGGGCTACACAGATACGCAGTATTTT	CASSLGQGYTDTQYF
few	TRBD1	TRBV13	TRBJ2-7	13	TGTGCCAGCAGTTCCGGGACAGCCTACGAGCAGTACTTC	CASSSGTAYEQYF
few	.	TRBV28	TRBJ1-1	14	TGTGCCAGCAGAACAGGGTTTGGGGGCACTGAAGCTTTCTTT	CASRTGFGGTEAFF
.	.	TRBV24-1	TRBJ2-1	16	TGTGCCACCAGTGATAGTCAGGCCGGCTCCTACAATGAGCAGTTCTTC	CATSDSQAGSYNEQFF
.	.	TRBV12-2	TRBJ2-2	19	TGTGCAAGTCGCTTAGCGAGGGGGACTAGCGGAGTCAACACCGGGGAGCTGTTTTTT	CASRLARGTSGVNTGELFF
.	.	TRBV29-1	TRBJ2-2	13	TGCAGCGCCGTCCAGGCGAACACCGGGGAGCTGTTTTTT	CSAVQANTGELFF
.	TRBD2	TRBV14	TRBJ2-7	15	TGTGCCAGCAGCCGCTTCCGGGGGGAGCGGTACGAGCAGTACTTC	CASSRFRGERYEQYF
.	.	TRBV12-3/TRBV12-4	TRBJ1-5	13	TGTGCCAGCAGTTCTTGGGGGGAACAGCCCCAGCATTTT	CASSSWGEQPQHF
.	.	TRBV6-4	TRBJ1-4	17	TGTGCCAGCAGTACTACGCGGGGCCTTGACCCTAATGAAAAACTGTTTTTT	CASSTTRGLDPNEKLFF
.	TRBD1	TRBV11-2	TRBJ2-3	15	TGTGCCAGCAGCTACAGGGGGCAAGTCACAGATACGCAGTATTTT	CASSYRGQVTDTQYF
.	TRBD2	TRBV28	TRBJ2-5	19	TGTGCCAGCAGTCCTCTACTGACTAGCGGGAACGAGGGGATGGGGACCCAGTACTTC	CASSPLLTSGNEGMGTQYF
.	.	TRBV9	TRBJ1-5	14	TGTGCCAGCAGCGTAGGAGGTAGCGGTCAGCCCCAGCATTTT	CASSVGGSGQPQHF
.	TRBD2	TRBV5-8	TRBJ2-7	15	TGTGCCAGCAGCTTGGGGCTAGCGGACCCCTCCGAGCAGTACTTC	CASSLGLADPSEQYF
.	TRBD1	TRBV30	TRBJ1-5	15	TGTGCCTGGAGTACGGGACAGGGTGGCAATCAGCCCCAGCATTTT	CAWSTGQGGNQPQHF
few	TRBD1	TRBV18	TRBJ2-6	17	TGTGCCAGCTCAACCGGACAGGGGGCGCAGTGGGCCAACGTCCTGACTTTC	CASSTGQGAQWANVLTF
.	.	TRBV4-1	TRBJ1-2	14	TGCGCCAGCAGCCAAGTGAGGGGGAACTATGGCTACACCTTC	CASSQVRGNYGYTF
.	TRBD2	TRBV5-1	TRBJ2-5	15	TGCGCCAGCAGCCCGGGCGGGGGTAGCCGGGAGACCCAGTACTTC	CASSPGGGSRETQYF
.	.	TRBV4-3	TRBJ2-2	16	TGCGCCAGCAGCCAACGGACAGCCTCGAACACCGGGGAGCTGTTTTTT	CASSQRTASNTGELFF
.	TRBD1	TRBV28	TRBJ1-1	15	TGTGCCAGCAGCTCCCGGGACAGGGTAAGGACTGAAGCTTTCTTT	CASSSRDRVRTEAFF
few	TRBD1	TRBV25-1	TRBJ1-4	13	TGTGCCAGCAGAGGACAGGGAGATGAAAAACTGTTTTTT	CASRGQGDEKLFF
.	TRBD1	TRBV2	TRBJ2-1	14	TGTGCCAGCAGAAGACAGGGGGGGATCTATGAGCAGTTCTTC	CASRRQGGIYEQFF
.	.	TRBV29-1	TRBJ2-7	13	TGCAGCGTTGAACGAGATCTCCCGGGAGAGCAGTACTTC	CSVERDLPGEQYF
once	.	TRBV6-5	TRBJ2-3	14	TGTGCCAGCAGTATCCTTTACAGTGAAGATACGCAGTATTTT	CASSILYSEDTQYF
few	.	TRBV7-6	TRBJ2-1	17	TGTGCCAGCAGCTTAGCTCCGGGACGCATGGGACTGCCTCAACAGTTCTTC	CASSLAPGRMGLPQQFF
.	.	TRBV6-2/TRBV6-3	TRBJ2-3	12	TGTGCCAGCAGTTACAATGACAATACGCAGTATTTT	CASSYNDNTQYF
.	.	TRBV7-6	TRBJ2-1	17	TGTGCCAGCAGCCGACGGGGGGACCGCAGGGGTACGAATGAGCAGTTCTTC	CASSRRGDRRGTNEQFF
.	.	TRBV29-1	TRBJ2-7	14	TGCAGCGTTACCCCGGGTGTAGGCGGCTACGAGCAGTACTTC	CSVTPGVGGYEQYF
once	.	TRBV13	TRBJ1-3	14	TGTGCCAGCAGCTTAGGAGAGAGCGGAAACACCATATATTTT	CASSLGESGNTIYF
.	TRBD1	TRBV5-1	TRBJ2-7	14	TGCGCCAGCAGCGCCGACAGGGAAATTTACGAGCAGTACTTC	CASSADREIYEQYF
.	.	TRBV6-5	TRBJ2-7	15	TGTGCCAGCAGTTACTCGTGGGGGAGGCCCTACGAGCAGTACTTC	CASSYSWGRPYEQYF
.	TRBD1	TRBV7-8	TRBJ1-5	17	TGTGCCAGCAGCTTCTTCTCGACAGGGTCATTGGCCCAGCCCCAGCATTTT	CASSFFSTGSLAQPQHF